This TCR beta chain came from a study of beta chain features in type 1 diabetes. Study results and limitations: Insertions were fewer and deletions more numerous at VDJ junctions in type 1 diabetes patients. Shortening of TCRB CDR3s, moderate but significant, appeared in all four CD4+ subsets of Type 1 diabetes patients. HLA effects on TCRB rearrangement stayed unresolved here. Comparison showed that naive, central memory and Treg TCRB repertoires appeared more similar among patients than among healthy donors.

Sequenced material consisted of expressed TCRB transcripts (all of the isolated RNA was reverse transcribed). Mean read depth for naive, central memory and regulatory T cell samples was 3.5 million or so reads. The data were produced by immunoSEQ multiplex PCR, yet TCRdb's version contains in-frame clones alone and is incomplete. The table records over 600,000 clones, roughly an eighth of them present only once. Germline V gene data show CDR1 as LGHNA and CDR2 as YNFKEQ. The CDR3 has 15 amino acids. The ends lost 4 bases at V and 1 base at J; junction bases unmatched: 7. About this clone itself: Its antigen is currently unknown.

The chain carries TRBV4-2 and TRBJ2-7, with 7 bases identical to TRBD2. This clonotype originated in a man aged 30 to 39 with type 1 diabetes. The sample taken for sequencing was naive CD4+ T cells from blood. CDR3 nucleotide sequence: TGTGCCAGCAGCCCGGGGCGGGGGAGGTCCTACGAGCAGTACTTC. Translated: CASSPGRGRSYEQYF.